A single sample gave rise to the 20 T cell receptor beta chains below, sequenced in a study of blood T cell repertoires in COVID-19. TCRdb's copy holds only in-frame clones and misses some; the assay was immunoSEQ multiplex PCR. Of 200,000 to 300,000 clones in the sample, more than 80% were seen once. Sample: PBMCs or T cells enriched from blood (not recorded which). The receptor set was obtained from a man aged 45-60 years who had been exposed to COVID-19.

This clone has ten or more counts. The rearrangement uses TRBV28 and TRBJ1-1; D is undetermined. Germline V CDR1 and CDR2: MDHEN, SYDVKM. Trimming cost V 6 bases and J 1 base, with 9 bases left between them. This CDR3 contains 13 residues. CDR3 coding DNA: TGTGCCAGCAGATTAACGAGGAACACTGAAGCTTTCTTT. Protein: CASRLTRNTEAFF.

The chain combines TRBV28 with TRBJ1-1; 8 bases are shared with TRBD1. The germline V gene encodes CDR1 MDHEN and CDR2 SYDVKM. The length of the CDR3 is 14 residues. The junction had 6 bases not matched to a gene; V was cut back by 4 bases and J by 5 bases. The DNA of the CDR3 is TGTGCCAGCAGTTCGACAGGGGAGGGGACTGAAGCTTTCTTT. As protein: CASSSTGEGTEAFF.

This clone was observed a single time. The V and J genes are TRBV28 and TRBJ2-2; 8 nucleotides agree with TRBD2. CDR1 and CDR2 from the germline V gene are MDHEN and SYDVKM. V shed 7 bases and J 6 bases; nucleotides not matched to a gene: 7. The CDR3 runs 14 residues. The CDR3 DNA reads TGTGCCAGCACCACGGCGGGGGGTTCCGGGGAGCTGTTTTTT. Residues: CASTTAGGSGELFF.

This chain connects TRBV19 to TRBJ1-1; TRBD1 matches at 9 bases. Per germline, CDR1 LNHDA and CDR2 SQIVND (reference sequence). The CDR3 length is 17 residues. The V and J ends lost 7 bases and 0 bases, in that order; junction bases with no gene match: 12. For the CDR3, the DNA is TGTGCCAGTATTCCGGGACAGGGCCGTACGCTGAACACTGAAGCTTTCTTT. This sequence encodes CASIPGQGRTLNTEAFF.

The rearrangement links TRBV6-5 to TRBJ1-6; the match to TRBD1 covers 8 bases. In germline, CDR1 is MNHEY, CDR2 SVGAGI. Trimming took 8 bases from V and 6 from J; bases not matched to a gene: 6. CDR3 length equals 14 residues. CDR3 protein: CASAYRGGNSPLHF. The DNA of the CDR3 is TGTGCCAGCGCCTACAGGGGGGGTAATTCACCCCTCCACTTT.

The chain recombines TRBV7-3 with TRBJ2-2; TRBD2 aligns across 12 bases. V lost 5 bases and J lost 6; bases outside the gene matches: 7. CDR1 and CDR2 from the germline V gene are SGHTA and FQGTGA. There are 16 residues in the CDR3. CDR3 amino acids: CASSQTRLAGAGELFF. In DNA, the CDR3 is TGTGCCAGCAGCCAGACCAGACTAGCGGGAGCCGGGGAGCTGTTTTTT.

This sequence joins TRBV19 and TRBJ2-5; TRBD1 matches at 7 bases. V gave up 5 bases and J gave up 4 bases; unmatched junction bases: 7. Looked up from germline, CDR1 is LNHDA and CDR2 is SQIVND (reference sequence). CDR3 length: 14 amino acids. CDR3 sequence reads: CASSPNRGGETQYF. CDR3 DNA: TGTGCCAGTAGTCCAAACAGGGGTGGAGAGACCCAGTACTTC.

The chain uses TRBV18 and TRBJ1-1, with D unclear. This CDR3 spans 13 amino acids. The V gene's germline CDR1 is KGHSH and CDR2 LQKENI. Between the trimmed V and J ends, which lost 3 bases and 0 bases, there was a span of 5 bases. The CDR3 loop reads CASSPTMNTEAFF. The DNA for the CDR3 is TGTGCCAGCTCACCGACAATGAACACTGAAGCTTTCTTT.

CDR3 residues: CASTGQGYGYTF. The CDR3, as DNA: TGTGCCAGTACCGGACAGGGGTATGGCTACACCTTC. The J gene is TRBJ1-2, the V gene TRBV19; 9 nucleotides match TRBD1. J gave up 5 bases and V 7 bases, and 2 bases lay outside the gene matches. CDR1 is LNHDA, CDR2 SQIVND, per germline (reference sequence). The CDR3 spans 12 residues.

This clone was found many times. V is TRBV6-1 and J is TRBJ2-3; 10 bases are shared with TRBD2. V shed 2 bases, J shed 4 bases, and the junction held 0 bases outside the gene matches. Germline V lookup: CDR1 MNHNS, CDR2 SASEGT. This CDR3 region has 14 residues. CDR3 in amino acids: CASSELAGADTQYF. The CDR3 bases are TGTGCCAGCAGTGAACTAGCGGGAGCAGATACGCAGTATTTT.

The rearrangement joins TRBV5-1 to TRBJ2-1; D not resolved. This CDR3 has 15 residues. V lost 2 bases, J lost 3 bases, and 12 bases lay in between. CDR1 and CDR2 from the germline V gene are SGHRS and YFSETQ. This CDR3 is CASSFPSVNYNEQFF. CDR3 in DNA: TGCGCCAGCAGCTTTCCGAGCGTAAACTACAATGAGCAGTTCTTC.

J is TRBJ1-3 and V is TRBV5-1; TRBD1 matches at 9 bases. CDR3 length: 18 amino acids. CDR1 SGHRS and CDR2 YFSETQ come from the germline V gene. J lost 4 bases, V lost 4 bases, and 15 bases had no gene match. The CDR3 sequence is CASSPLGQGQVAGNTIYF. DNA for the CDR3: TGCGCCAGCAGCCCCCTGGGACAGGGACAGGTTGCGGGAAACACCATATATTTT. The variable domain in full, completed from reference TRBV5-1 and TRBJ1-3, reads KAGVTQTPRYLIKTRGQQVTLSCSPISGHRSVSWYQQTPGQGLQFLFEYFSETQRNKGNFPGRFSGRQFSNSRSEMNVSTLELGDSALYLCASSPLGQGQVAGNTIYFGEGSWLTVV.

The chain couples TRBV5-1 to TRBJ2-5; 8 bases align to TRBD1. The trim removed 5 bases at V and 1 base at J, leaving 1 base unmatched. CDR1 and CDR2 from the germline V gene are SGHRS and YFSETQ. The CDR3 is 13 residues long. The CDR3 bases are TGCGCCAGCAGAACAGGGGGCCAAGAGACCCAGTACTTC. The encoded protein is CASRTGGQETQYF.

The CDR3 loop is CASSPRAGNEKLFF. The CDR3 DNA follows: TGTGCCAGCAGCCCTCGAGCAGGGAATGAAAAACTGTTTTTT. V and J are TRBV5-6 and TRBJ1-4; the D gene is possibly TRBD1 (5 bases). CDR1 SGHDT and CDR2 YYEEEE come from the germline V gene. V dropped 4 bases and J dropped 5 bases, with 12 bases sitting between them. The CDR3 contains 14 residues.

V and J are TRBV5-1 and TRBJ2-5, with a possible D match to TRBD1 (6 bases). The CDR3 has 16 residues. Trimming took off 4 bases at V and 5 bases at J, with 21 bases between the two ends. Germline CDR1 SGHRS, CDR2 YFSETQ. The CDR3 DNA reads as TGCGCCAGCAGCCCACTGATGGGGGCCAGTCGGGAGACCCAGTACTTC. Translated: CASSPLMGASRETQYF.

This chain joins TRBV15 and TRBJ2-7; D gene unclear. Trimming took 4 bases from V and 8 from J, leaving 15 bases between them. CDR3 length equals 13 residues. Germline loops: CDR1 LNHNV, CDR2 YYDKDF (reference sequence). CDR3 sequence reads: CATSTARIGKQYF. DNA of the CDR3: TGTGCCACCAGCACCGCTCGTATCGGTAAGCAGTACTTC.

For this clone: The same CDR3 arises from other DNA sequences in this sample as well. The gene calls are TRBV18 and TRBJ1-1; 9 bases line up with TRBD1. Per the germline V gene, CDR1 is KGHSH and CDR2 is LQKENI. This CDR3 has 12 residues. V shed 3 bases, J shed 7 bases, and the junction held 0 bases outside the gene matches. The CDR3 bases are TGTGCCAGCTCACCGACAGGGGGTGAAGCTTTCTTT. This translates into CASSPTGGEAFF.

The chain employs TRBV18 and TRBJ2-1; 7 positions agree with TRBD1. CDR1 is KGHSH, CDR2 LQKENI, per germline. The CDR3 spans 18 residues. Germline trimming cut 4 bases from V and 0 bases from J; bases unmatched to any gene: 12. CDR3 in amino acids: CASSRLGRDSLSYNEQFF. The CDR3 DNA reads TGTGCCAGCTCACGCCTTGGCCGGGACAGCCTCTCCTACAATGAGCAGTTCTTC.

The chain is built from TRBV9 and TRBJ1-3, with D unresolved. V dropped 3 bases and J dropped 0 bases, with 7 bases sitting between them. The CDR3 has 14 residues. Germline V gene lookup returns CDR1 SGDLS and CDR2 YYNGEE. The CDR3 DNA reads as TGTGCCAGCAGCGACCTAACCTCTGGAAACACCATATATTTT. Translation: CASSDLTSGNTIYF.

This sequence joins TRBV6-5 and TRBJ1-6; 8 bases fit TRBD1. The ends lost 5 bases at V and 9 bases at J; junction bases unmatched: 6. This CDR3 has 14 residues. From germline, CDR1 is MNHEY and CDR2 SVGAGI. The CDR3 here is CASSNRGSTSPLHF. The CDR3 region has the DNA TGTGCCAGCAGTAACAGGGGGTCTACTTCACCCCTCCACTTT.